This entry describes one TCR beta chain. The germline CDR1 and CDR2 sequences are MNHNY and SVGAGI (reference sequence). This CDR3 spans 13 amino acids. Trimming cost V 8 bases and J 0 bases, with 11 bases left between them. This sample is part of a study of T cell changes during pregnancy in multiple sclerosis. TCRdb's table, derived via immunoSEQ multiplex PCR, lists solely in-frame clones and lacks some. The sample contains some 20,000 clones, 75% to 90% of which appear only once. This specimen consisted of CD4+ T cells from peripheral blood mononuclear cells, obtained in the first trimester of pregnancy. This rearrangement joins TRBV6-6 to TRBJ2-7; tentatively, D is TRBD1 (6 bases). This clonotype was obtained from a female donor in good health, enrolled as a control in a pregnancy study. In DNA form, the CDR3 reads TGTGCCAGCTCGAAAGGGGGCTCCTACGAGCAGTACTTC. The encoded protein is CASSKGGSYEQYF.